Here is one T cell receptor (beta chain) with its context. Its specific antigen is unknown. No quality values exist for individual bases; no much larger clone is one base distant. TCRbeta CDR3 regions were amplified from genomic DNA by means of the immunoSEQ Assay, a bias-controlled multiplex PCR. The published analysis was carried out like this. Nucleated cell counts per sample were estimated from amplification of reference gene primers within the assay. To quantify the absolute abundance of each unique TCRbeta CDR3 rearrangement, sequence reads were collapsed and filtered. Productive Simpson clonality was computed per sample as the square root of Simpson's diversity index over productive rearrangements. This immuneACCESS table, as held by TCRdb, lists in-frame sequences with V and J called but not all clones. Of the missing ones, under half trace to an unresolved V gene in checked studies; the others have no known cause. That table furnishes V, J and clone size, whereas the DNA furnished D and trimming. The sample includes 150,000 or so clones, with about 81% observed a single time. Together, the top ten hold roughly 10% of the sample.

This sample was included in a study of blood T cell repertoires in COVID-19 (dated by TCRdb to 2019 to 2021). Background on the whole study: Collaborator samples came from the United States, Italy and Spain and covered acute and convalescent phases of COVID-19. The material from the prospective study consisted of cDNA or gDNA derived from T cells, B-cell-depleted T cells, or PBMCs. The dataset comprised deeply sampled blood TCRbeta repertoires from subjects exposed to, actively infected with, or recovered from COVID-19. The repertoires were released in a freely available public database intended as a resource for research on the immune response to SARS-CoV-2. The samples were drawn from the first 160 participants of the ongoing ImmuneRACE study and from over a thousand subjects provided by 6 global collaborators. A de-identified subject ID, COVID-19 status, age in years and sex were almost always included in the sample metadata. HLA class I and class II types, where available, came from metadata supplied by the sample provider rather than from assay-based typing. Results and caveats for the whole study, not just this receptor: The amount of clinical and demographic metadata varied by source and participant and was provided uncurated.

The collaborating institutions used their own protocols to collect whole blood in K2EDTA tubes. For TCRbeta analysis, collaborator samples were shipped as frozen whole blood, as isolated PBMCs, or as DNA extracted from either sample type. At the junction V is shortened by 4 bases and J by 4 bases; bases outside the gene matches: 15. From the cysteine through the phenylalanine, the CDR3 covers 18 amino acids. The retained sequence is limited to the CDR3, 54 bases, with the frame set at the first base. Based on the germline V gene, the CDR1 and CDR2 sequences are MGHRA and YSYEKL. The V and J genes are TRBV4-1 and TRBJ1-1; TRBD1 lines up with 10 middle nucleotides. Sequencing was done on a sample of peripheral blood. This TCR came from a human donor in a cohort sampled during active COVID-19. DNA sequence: TGCGCCAGCAGCCTTGACAGGGGGCGCGGGGGAAGAGTCACTGAAGCTTTCTTT. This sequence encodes CASSLDRGRGGRVTEAFF.